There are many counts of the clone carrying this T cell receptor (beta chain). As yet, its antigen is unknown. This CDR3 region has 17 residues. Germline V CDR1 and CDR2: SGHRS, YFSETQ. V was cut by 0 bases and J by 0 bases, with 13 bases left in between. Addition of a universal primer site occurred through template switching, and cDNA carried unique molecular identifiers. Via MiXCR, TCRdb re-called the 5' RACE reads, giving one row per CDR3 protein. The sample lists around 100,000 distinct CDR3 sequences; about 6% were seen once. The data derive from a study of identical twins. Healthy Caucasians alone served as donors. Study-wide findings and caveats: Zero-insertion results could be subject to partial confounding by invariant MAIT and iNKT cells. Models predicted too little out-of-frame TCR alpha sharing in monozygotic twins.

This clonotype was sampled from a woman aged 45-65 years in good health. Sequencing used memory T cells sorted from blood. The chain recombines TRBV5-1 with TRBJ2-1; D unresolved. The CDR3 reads CASSLGVQLNSYNEQFF. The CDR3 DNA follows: TGCGCCAGCAGCTTGGGGGTTCAGTTAAACTCCTACAATGAGCAGTTCTTC. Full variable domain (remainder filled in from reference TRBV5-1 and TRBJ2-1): KAGVTQTPRYLIKTRGQQVTLSCSPISGHRSVSWYQQTPGQGLQFLFEYFSETQRNKGNFPGRFSGRQFSNSRSEMNVSTLELGDSALYLCASSLGVQLNSYNEQFFGPGTRLTVL.